Each of the 22 T cell receptor beta chains below was sequenced from the same sample in a study of T cell responses to AZD1222 COVID-19 vaccine (dated by TCRdb to the early 2020s). What this sample's time point label stands for: about 28 days (+/-7) after the second vaccine dose. Library generation was performed with the immunoSEQ multiplex PCR assay. As stored in TCRdb, this immuneACCESS dataset retains in-frame rearrangements with V and J assigned. A fraction of the clones does not appear; measured against another copy, unresolved V genes explain less than half of the discrepancy, and the remainder lacks a known reason. The sample profile shows 250,000 to 300,000 clones; 94% of them were found once. The ten largest clones take up less than 0.6% of the sample. The source material was peripheral blood, sampled 28 days after the second AZD1222 dose. The receptors stem from an adult who received the AZD1222 COVID-19 vaccine.

V is TRBV3-1 (or the pseudogene TRBV3-2) and J is TRBJ2-7; D is uncertain. The CDR3 has 14 residues. Germline lookup yields CDR1 LGHDT and CDR2 YNNKEL (reference sequence). Between the trimmed V and J ends, which lost 2 bases and 4 bases, there was a span of 12 bases. As DNA, the CDR3 is TGTGCCAGCAGCCAAAGGGCACGTTCTTACGAGCAGTACTTC. Its translation: CASSQRARSYEQYF.

The rearrangement uses TRBV18 and TRBJ1-1; D is possibly TRBD1 (5 bases). Per the germline V gene, CDR1 is KGHSH and CDR2 is LQKENI. CDR3 length: 13 amino acids. The V end was cut by 6 bases, the J end by 0 bases, with 8 bases between. The CDR3 loop is CASSGTVNTEAFF. The CDR3 coding sequence is TGTGCCAGCTCCGGGACGGTGAACACTGAAGCTTTCTTT.

CDR3 coding DNA: TGTGCCACCAGCAGTAAGCGATCCTACGAGCAGTACTTC. Translated: CATSSKRSYEQYF. The V and J genes are TRBV15 and TRBJ2-7; D unclear. Germline loops: CDR1 LNHNV, CDR2 YYDKDF (reference sequence). The CDR3 runs to 13 residues. Trimming shortened V by 3 bases and J by 1 base, and 7 bases separated the two germline ends.

This chain connects TRBV27 to TRBJ2-7; perhaps TRBD2 as D (6 bases). Germline CDR1 and CDR2: MNHEY and SMNVEV (reference sequence). V shed 3 bases and J shed 2 bases, with 14 bases lying between them. The CDR3 spans 15 residues. CDR3 protein: CASSFRGGTAYEQYF. DNA for the CDR3: TGTGCCAGCAGTTTCCGAGGAGGGACCGCCTACGAGCAGTACTTC.

CDR3 sequence (DNA): TGTGCCAGCAGTGAACACTCTGGAAACACCATATATTTT. Its translation is CASSEHSGNTIYF. This sequence joins TRBV25-1 and TRBJ1-3; D not resolved. Germline V lookup: CDR1 MGHDK, CDR2 SYGVNS. Trimming took 2 bases from V and 0 from J, leaving 2 bases between them. This CDR3 comprises 13 residues.

The rearrangement links TRBV28 to TRBJ1-2, with D unresolved. Germline lookup yields CDR1 MDHEN and CDR2 SYDVKM. The V end lost 2 bases, the J end lost 4 bases, and 11 bases lay between the germline ends. The CDR3 loop spans 14 amino acids. The CDR3 DNA is TGTGCCAGCAGTTTAGTCGACTGGCTCTATGGCTACACCTTC. It codes for CASSLVDWLYGYTF.

The chain couples TRBV2 to TRBJ1-5, with 7 positions matching TRBD1. V was clipped by 8 bases and J by 3 bases; unmatched bases: 1. Germline CDR1 reads SNHLY; CDR2 reads FYNNEI. The CDR3 spans 12 residues. The CDR3 nucleotides are TGTGCCAGCCAGGGGGACAATCAGCCCCAGCATTTT. Translating gives CASQGDNQPQHF.

This clone was detected once. The J gene is TRBJ1-5, the V gene TRBV30; 7 positions agree with TRBD1. Germline V gives CDR1 GTSNPN, CDR2 SVGIG (reference sequence). The CDR3 spans 18 residues. The V gene end was trimmed by 0 bases and the J gene end by 2 bases; junction bases not matched to a gene: 13. In nucleotides, the CDR3 is TGTGCCTGGAGTGTCGGAGAGGGGGCCCTGGTCGGCAATCAGCCCCAGCATTTT. Its translation: CAWSVGEGALVGNQPQHF.

The V call is TRBV18, the J call TRBJ2-3, with 7 bases aligning to TRBD2. Germline V gene lookup returns CDR1 KGHSH and CDR2 LQKENI. V gave up 0 bases and J gave up 6 bases; unmatched junction bases: 3. The CDR3 length is 14 residues. This chain's CDR3 is CASSPPGGKDTQYF. The CDR3 DNA follows: TGTGCCAGCTCACCACCCGGGGGGAAGGATACGCAGTATTTT.

The chain couples TRBV2 to TRBJ1-1; TRBD1 matches at 8 bases. CDR1 SNHLY and CDR2 FYNNEI come from the germline V gene. This CDR3 spans 14 amino acids. Trimming cost V 8 bases and J 1 base; bases outside gene matches: 6. The CDR3 protein is CASGGGTGNTEAFF. Written as DNA, the CDR3 is TGTGCCAGCGGGGGGGGGACAGGGAACACTGAAGCTTTCTTT.

This chain links TRBV19 with TRBJ1-6; D is uncertain. CDR3 length: 13 amino acids. V was cut by 6 bases and J by 10 bases, with 13 bases left in between. Germline loops: CDR1 LNHDA, CDR2 SQIVND (reference sequence). The CDR3 DNA sequence: TGTGCCAGTAGCGGAGCAGGAAGATCACCCCTCCACTTT. Amino acid sequence: CASSGAGRSPLHF.

The chain employs TRBV2 and TRBJ1-4, with D possibly matching TRBD1 (5 bases). Germline loops: CDR1 SNHLY, CDR2 FYNNEI. CDR3 length: 13 residues. V gave up 6 bases and J gave up 7 bases, with 12 bases separating them. The CDR3 coding sequence is TGTGCCAGCAGCTTACCGGGACGTGAAAAACTGTTTTTT. Encoded protein: CASSLPGREKLFF. Full variable domain (outside the CDR3, taken from reference TRBV2 and TRBJ1-4): EPEVTQTPSHQVTQMGQEVILRCVPISNHLYFYWYRQILGQKVEFLVSFYNNEISEKSEIFDDQFSVERPDGSNFTLKIRSTKLEDSAMYFCASSLPGREKLFFGSGTQLSVL.

The V and J genes are TRBV19 and TRBJ2-3; maybe TRBD2 (5 bases). The CDR3 is 14 amino acids. CDR1 is LNHDA and CDR2 is SQIVND in the germline V gene (reference sequence). Trimming removed 0 bases at V and 5 bases at J, with 9 bases between. DNA of the CDR3: TGTGCCAGTAGTATAGATCGGGAAGTAGATACGCAGTATTTT. Translation: CASSIDREVDTQYF.

The V call is TRBV6-1, the J call TRBJ1-2; maybe TRBD1 (6 bases). V dropped 3 bases and J dropped 4 bases, with 12 bases sitting between them. CDR1 is MNHNS and CDR2 is SASEGT in the germline V gene. This CDR3 is built from 14 residues. CDR3 sequence: CASSEGGGRYGYTF. CDR3 coding DNA: TGTGCCAGCAGTGAGGGCGGGGGGCGCTATGGCTACACCTTC.

J is TRBJ1-1 and V is TRBV28; weak D call: TRBD1 (5 bases). CDR1 is MDHEN, CDR2 SYDVKM, per germline. This CDR3 is built from 12 residues. The germline V and J ends were trimmed by 2 bases and 11 bases, with 12 bases remaining between them. CDR3 amino acids: CASSLKGARAFF. Here the CDR3 DNA reads TGTGCCAGCAGTTTAAAAGGGGCCCGGGCTTTCTTT.

This sequence joins TRBV21-1 and TRBJ1-1; TRBD1, the table's D call, was not compared with the DNA. TRBV21-1 is recorded as a pseudogene. The CDR3 is made up of 12 amino acids. The CDR3 nucleotides read TGTGCCAGCAGGCAACAGGCGGCTGAAGCTTTCTTT. Amino acid sequence: CASRQQAAEAFF.

The sample holds one count of this clone. This chain uses TRBV11-1 with TRBJ2-5; 12 bases line up with TRBD2. Unmatched junction bases numbered 4, after V lost 5 bases and J lost 0 bases. Looked up from germline, CDR1 is SGHAT and CDR2 is FQDESV (reference sequence). The CDR3 has 16 residues. DNA for the CDR3: TGTGCCAGCAGCGCTCGACTAGCGGGGGACCAAGAGACCCAGTACTTC. Translated, it gives CASSARLAGDQETQYF.

The rearrangement links TRBV15 to TRBJ2-1; 8 nucleotides line up with TRBD2. The CDR3 runs 14 residues. V lost 2 bases to trimming and J lost 8 bases; unmatched junction nucleotides: 5. Germline V gives CDR1 LNHNV, CDR2 YYDKDF (reference sequence). CDR3 nucleotide sequence: TGTGCCACCAGCAGACCCTGGCGGGGGGATGAGCAGTTCTTC. Its translation is CATSRPWRGDEQFF.

The V call is TRBV6-5, the J call TRBJ1-1; D gene ambiguous. V lost 6 bases and J lost 6, with 17 bases in between. There are 14 residues in the CDR3. Germline V gene data show CDR1 as MNHEY and CDR2 as SVGAGI. The CDR3 DNA reads as TGTGCCAGCAGGCCGCCCCGAGGTTCTTCTGAAGCTTTCTTT. It yields the protein CASRPPRGSSEAFF.

CDR3 in amino acids: CSASSGSNNEQFF. CDR3 nucleotides: TGCAGTGCTAGTAGCGGGAGCAACAATGAGCAGTTCTTC. This chain connects TRBV20-1 to TRBJ2-1, with 9 positions matching TRBD2. J was trimmed by 5 bases and V by 3 bases; bases with no gene match: 2. Germline V gene sequence: CDR1 DFQATT, CDR2 SNEGSKA (reference sequence). The CDR3 totals 13 residues.

The chain has TRBV15 and TRBJ1-5; unclear D gene. Germline loops: CDR1 LNHNV, CDR2 YYDKDF (reference sequence). The CDR3 spans 14 residues. V gave up 1 base and J gave up 11 bases, with 15 bases separating them. For the CDR3, the DNA is TGTGCCACCAGCAGAGGTGGCCCCTCGCCGTCCCAGCATTTT. Its protein product is CATSRGGPSPSQHF.

V usage is TRBV5-4 and J usage is TRBJ1-6; 10 bases are shared with TRBD1. This CDR3 has 14 amino acids. Germline V lookup: CDR1 SGHNT, CDR2 YYREEE (reference sequence). The junction had 3 bases not matched to a gene; V was cut back by 2 bases and J by 10 bases. The CDR3 here is CASSLGQGDSPLHF. CDR3 DNA: TGTGCCAGCAGCTTAGGACAGGGGGACTCACCCCTCCACTTT. The entire variable domain, with the rest obtained from reference TRBV5-4 and TRBJ1-6, is as follows: ETGVTQSPTHLIKTRGQQVTLRCSSQSGHNTVSWYQQALGQGPQFIFQYYREEENGRGNFPPRFSGLQFPNYSSELNVNALELDDSALYLCASSLGQGDSPLHFGNGTRLTVT.